This is a list of T cell receptor beta chains from one sample in a study of T cell responses to AZD1222 COVID-19 vaccine. Assay used: immunoSEQ multiplex PCR; TCRdb lists only in-frame clones, some missing. The table has 150,000 or so clones, roughly 90% seen once. Material: peripheral blood, obtained on day 0 of AZD1222 vaccination. The receptor source for this set is an adult in good health. CDR3s include the opening cysteine and the closing phenylalanine or tryptophan. A D gene is named only where the DNA matches it firmly. A clone size is listed for some rows: how often the clone was seen (once, few, many), or a class if it is expanded.

D | J | size | V | DNA | CDR3
. | TRBJ1-1 | . | TRBV5-1 | TGCGCCAGCAGCTCCAACTCAGGGTGGGCTTTCTTT | CASSSNSGWAFF
TRBD2 | TRBJ2-1 | once | TRBV2 | TGTGCCAGCAGTGGAGGGCTAGCGGGAGTAGGGGAGCAGTTCTTC | CASSGGLAGVGEQFF
. | TRBJ2-6 | . | TRBV5-1 | TGCGCCAGCAGCTCGAGAGGTGACAGACTAAGCTCTGGGGCCAACGTCCTGACTTTC | CASSSRGDRLSSGANVLTF
TRBD2 | TRBJ2-2 | . | TRBV7-3 | TGTGCCAGCAGCTTTCACGGACTAGCGGGGGAAAACGGGGAGCTGTTTTTT | CASSFHGLAGENGELFF
. | TRBJ2-7 | . | TRBV30 | TGTGCCTGGAGTGTCGGAGGTCCCTACGAGCAGTACTTC | CAWSVGGPYEQYF
. | TRBJ1-1 | once | TRBV12-3/TRBV12-4 | TGTGCCAGCTCTTCCCGGGGGGTCAGAGAAGCTTTCTTT | CASSSRGVREAFF
TRBD1 | TRBJ1-1 | . | TRBV27 | TGTGCCAGCAGTTTCAGGGGGATTGACACTGAAGCTTTCTTT | CASSFRGIDTEAFF
. | TRBJ1-6 | . | TRBV28 | TGTGCCAGCAGTTTTATCAGGGGACTCTATAATTCACCCCTCCACTTT | CASSFIRGLYNSPLHF
TRBD1 | TRBJ2-5 | . | TRBV18 | TGTGCCAGCTCCTTGGTGGGACAGCAACAAGAGACCCAGTACTTC | CASSLVGQQQETQYF
. | TRBJ1-2 | . | TRBV7-2 | TGTGCCAGCAGCCTAGGAGCCCACGAGATTGGCTACACCTTC | CASSLGAHEIGYTF
. | TRBJ1-6 | . | TRBV27 | TGTGCCAGCAGTTTATCGCCCCTCCCGGGCCTGAGCTCCTATAATTCACCCCTCCACTTT | CASSLSPLPGLSSYNSPLHF
. | TRBJ1-1 | . | TRBV7-9 | TGTGCCAGCAGCTCCTGGGGGGACACTGAAGCTTTCTTT | CASSSWGDTEAFF
. | TRBJ1-5 | . | TRBV27 | TGTGCCAGCAGTCCCCGATATAGCAATCAGCCCCAGCATTTT | CASSPRYSNQPQHF
. | TRBJ1-4 | . | TRBV28 | TGTGCCAGCAGGGGACAACCAACTAATGAAAAACTGTTTTTT | CASRGQPTNEKLFF
. | TRBJ2-5 | . | TRBV4-2 | TGTGCCAGCAGCCAAGAAGGCCGGGGGGCGCGAGAGACCCAGTACTTC | CASSQEGRGARETQYF
. | TRBJ1-1 | . | TRBV28 | TGTGCCAGCAGTCCCGGGACGGAGAACACTGAAGCTTTCTTT | CASSPGTENTEAFF
. | TRBJ1-5 | . | TRBV6-5 | TGTGCCAGCAGTTATAGGCAGGGACTCAATCAGCCCCAGCATTTT | CASSYRQGLNQPQHF
TRBD1 | TRBJ1-1 | . | TRBV29-1 | TGCAGCGTTGAGGGGCGGGGGACAGCTAAGAACACTGAAGCTTTCTTT | CSVEGRGTAKNTEAFF
. | TRBJ1-1 | . | TRBV19 | TGTGCCAGTAGTATCCAAGTTCGTACGAACACTGAAGCTTTCTTT | CASSIQVRTNTEAFF
. | TRBJ2-1 | . | TRBV5-4 | TGTGCCAGCAGCTTGGTGGCAGGAGACAATGAGCAGTTCTTC | CASSLVAGDNEQFF